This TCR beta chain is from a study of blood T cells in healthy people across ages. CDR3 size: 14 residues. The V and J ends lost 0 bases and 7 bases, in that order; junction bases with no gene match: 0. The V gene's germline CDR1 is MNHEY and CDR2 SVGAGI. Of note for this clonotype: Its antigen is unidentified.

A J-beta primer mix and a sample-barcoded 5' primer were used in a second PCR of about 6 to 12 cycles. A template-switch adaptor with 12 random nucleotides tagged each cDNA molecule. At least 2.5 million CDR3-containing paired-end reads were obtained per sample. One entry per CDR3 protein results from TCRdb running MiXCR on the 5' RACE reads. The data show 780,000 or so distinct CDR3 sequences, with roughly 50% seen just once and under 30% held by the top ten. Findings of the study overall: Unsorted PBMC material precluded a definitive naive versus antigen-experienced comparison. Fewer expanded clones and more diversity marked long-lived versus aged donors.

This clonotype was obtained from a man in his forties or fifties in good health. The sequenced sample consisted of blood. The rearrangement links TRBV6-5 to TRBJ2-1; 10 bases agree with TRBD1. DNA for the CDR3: TGTGCCAGCAGTTACTCGGGACAGGGGAATGAGCAGTTCTTC. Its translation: CASSYSGQGNEQFF.